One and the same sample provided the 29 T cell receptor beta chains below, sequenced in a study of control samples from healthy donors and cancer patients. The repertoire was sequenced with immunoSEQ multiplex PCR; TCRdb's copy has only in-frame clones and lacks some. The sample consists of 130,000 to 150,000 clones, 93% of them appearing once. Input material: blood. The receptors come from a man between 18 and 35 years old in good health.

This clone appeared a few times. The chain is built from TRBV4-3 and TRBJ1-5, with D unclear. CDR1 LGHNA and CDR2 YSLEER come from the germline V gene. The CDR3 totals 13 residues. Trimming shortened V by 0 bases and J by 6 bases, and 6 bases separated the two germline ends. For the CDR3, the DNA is TGCGCCAGCAGCCAAGATCCCTTTCAGCCCCAGCATTTT. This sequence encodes CASSQDPFQPQHF.

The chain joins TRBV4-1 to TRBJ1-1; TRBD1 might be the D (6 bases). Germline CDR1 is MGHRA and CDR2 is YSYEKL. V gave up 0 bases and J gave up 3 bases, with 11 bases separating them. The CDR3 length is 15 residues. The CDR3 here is CASSQETGGYTEAFF. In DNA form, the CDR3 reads TGCGCCAGCAGCCAAGAGACAGGCGGCTACACTGAAGCTTTCTTT.

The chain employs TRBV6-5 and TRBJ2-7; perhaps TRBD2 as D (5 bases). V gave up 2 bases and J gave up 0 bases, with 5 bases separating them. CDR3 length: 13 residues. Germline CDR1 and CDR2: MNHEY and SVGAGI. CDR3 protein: CASSYRDSYEQYF. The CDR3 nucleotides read TGTGCCAGCAGTTACCGGGACTCCTACGAGCAGTACTTC.

CDR3 coding DNA: TGCGCCAGCAAGGGACCCCGCTACCAAAAAGCTTTCTTT. Residues: CASKGPRYQKAFF. The chain combines TRBV23-1 with TRBJ1-1; the D gene is possibly TRBD1 (5 bases). TRBV23-1 is treated as an ORF (open reading frame) with a function not yet certain. This CDR3 spans 13 amino acids. Trimming pared 7 bases from V and 9 bases from J, leaving 18 bases between.

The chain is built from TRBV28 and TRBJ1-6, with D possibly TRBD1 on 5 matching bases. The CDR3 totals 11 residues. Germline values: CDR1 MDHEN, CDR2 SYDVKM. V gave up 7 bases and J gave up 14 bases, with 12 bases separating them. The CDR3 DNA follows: TGTGCCAGCAAGGGGCTTACATCCCTCCACTTT. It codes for CASKGLTSLHF. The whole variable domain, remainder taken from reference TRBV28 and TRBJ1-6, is DVKVTQSSRYLVKRTGEKVFLECVQDMDHENMFWYRQDPGLGLRLIYFSYDVKMKEKGDIPEGYSVSREKKERFSLILESASTNQTSMYLCASKGLTSLHFGNGTRLTVT.

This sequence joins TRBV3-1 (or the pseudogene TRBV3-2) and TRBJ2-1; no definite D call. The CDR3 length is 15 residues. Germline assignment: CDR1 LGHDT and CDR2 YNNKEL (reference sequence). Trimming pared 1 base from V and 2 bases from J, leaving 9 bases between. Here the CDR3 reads CASSQGVVAYNEQFF. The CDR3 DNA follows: TGTGCCAGCAGCCAAGGGGTAGTCGCCTACAATGAGCAGTTCTTC.

The CDR3 sequence is CASSQGFDRGSGYTF. In DNA, the CDR3 is TGTGCCAGCAGCCAAGGGTTCGACAGGGGATCAGGCTACACCTTC. The chain combines TRBV3-1 (or the pseudogene TRBV3-2) with TRBJ1-2; TRBD1 matches at 8 bases. From germline, CDR1 is LGHDT and CDR2 YNNKEL (reference sequence). Trimming removed 1 base from V and 8 bases from J; junction bases left unmatched: 9. The CDR3 has 15 amino acids.

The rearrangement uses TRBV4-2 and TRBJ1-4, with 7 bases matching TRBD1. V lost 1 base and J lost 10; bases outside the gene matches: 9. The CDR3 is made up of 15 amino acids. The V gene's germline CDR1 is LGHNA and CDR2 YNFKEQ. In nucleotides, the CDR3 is TGTGCCAGCAGCCAAGCTAACAGGGGAAAGGCAAAACTGTTTTTT. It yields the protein CASSQANRGKAKLFF.

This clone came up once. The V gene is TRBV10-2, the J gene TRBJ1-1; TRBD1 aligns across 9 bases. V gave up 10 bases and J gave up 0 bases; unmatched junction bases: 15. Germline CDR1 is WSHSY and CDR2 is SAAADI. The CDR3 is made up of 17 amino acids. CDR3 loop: CATSLSRTGDMNTEAFF. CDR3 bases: TGCGCCACCAGCCTTTCGAGGACAGGGGACATGAACACTGAAGCTTTCTTT.

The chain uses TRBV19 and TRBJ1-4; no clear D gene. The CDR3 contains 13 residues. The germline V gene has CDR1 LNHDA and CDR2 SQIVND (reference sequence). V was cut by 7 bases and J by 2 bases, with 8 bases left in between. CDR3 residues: CASKEGTNEKLFF. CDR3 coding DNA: TGTGCCAGTAAGGAGGGCACTAATGAAAAACTGTTTTTT.

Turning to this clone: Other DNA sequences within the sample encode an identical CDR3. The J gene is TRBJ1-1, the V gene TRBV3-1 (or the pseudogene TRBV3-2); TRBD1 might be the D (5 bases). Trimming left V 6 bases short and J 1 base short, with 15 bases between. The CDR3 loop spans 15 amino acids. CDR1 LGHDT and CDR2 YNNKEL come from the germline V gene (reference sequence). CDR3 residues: CASSQNSGGNTEAFF. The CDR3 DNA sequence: TGTGCCAGCAGTCAAAACTCCGGGGGGAACACTGAAGCTTTCTTT.

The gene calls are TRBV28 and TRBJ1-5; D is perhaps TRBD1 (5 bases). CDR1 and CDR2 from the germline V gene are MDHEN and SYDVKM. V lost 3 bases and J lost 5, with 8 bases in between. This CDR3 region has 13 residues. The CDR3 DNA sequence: TGTGCCAGCAGTTTCGCGGGGGATCAGCCCCAGCATTTT. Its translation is CASSFAGDQPQHF.

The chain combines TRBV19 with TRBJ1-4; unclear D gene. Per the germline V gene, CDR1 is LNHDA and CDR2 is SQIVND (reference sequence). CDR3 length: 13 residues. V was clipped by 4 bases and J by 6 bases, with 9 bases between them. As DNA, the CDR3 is TGTGCCAGTAGTAATCAACGCGATGAAAAACTGTTTTTT. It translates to CASSNQRDEKLFF.

The CDR3 sequence is CASSLALKYPDLYNEQFF. The DNA of the CDR3 is TGTGCCAGCAGCTTAGCGCTTAAGTACCCAGACCTCTACAATGAGCAGTTCTTC. The chain employs TRBV7-2 and TRBJ2-1, with D hard to call. The V gene's germline CDR1 is SGHTA and CDR2 FQGNSA. V was pared by 0 bases and J by 3 bases, with 18 bases between. The CDR3 is 18 amino acids. The full variable domain, its missing parts supplied by reference TRBV7-2 and TRBJ2-1, is GAGVSQSPSNKVTEKGKDVELRCDPISGHTALYWYRQSLGQGLEFLIYFQGNSAPDKSGLPSDRFSAERTGGSVSTLTIQRTQQEDSAVYLCASSLALKYPDLYNEQFFGPGTRLTVL.

This chain's CDR3 is CASSGRGGPIEQYF. The CDR3 DNA is TGTGCCAGCAGCGGCCGGGGGGGGCCTATCGAGCAGTACTTC. This sequence joins TRBV9 and TRBJ2-7, with TRBD2 matching 8 bases. The germline CDR1 and CDR2 sequences are SGDLS and YYNGEE. This CDR3 region has 14 residues. V shed 3 bases and J 6 bases; nucleotides not matched to a gene: 8.

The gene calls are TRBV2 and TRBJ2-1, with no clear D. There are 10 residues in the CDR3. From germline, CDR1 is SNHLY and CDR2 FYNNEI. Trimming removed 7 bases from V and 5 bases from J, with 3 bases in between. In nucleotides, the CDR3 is TGTGCCAGCATGAACAATGAGCAGTTCTTC. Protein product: CASMNNEQFF.

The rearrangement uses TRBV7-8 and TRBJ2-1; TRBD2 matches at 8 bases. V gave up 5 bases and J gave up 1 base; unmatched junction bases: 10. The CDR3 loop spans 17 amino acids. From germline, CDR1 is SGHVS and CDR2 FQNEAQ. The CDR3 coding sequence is TGTGCCAGCAGCACCATGGCGGGGGGTAGTTCCTACAATGAGCAGTTCTTC. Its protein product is CASSTMAGGSSYNEQFF. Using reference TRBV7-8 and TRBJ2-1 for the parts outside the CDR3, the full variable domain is GAGVSQSPRYKVAKRGQDVALRCDPISGHVSLFWYQQALGQGPEFLTYFQNEAQLDKSGLPSDRFFAERPEGSVSTLKIQRTQQEDSAVYLCASSTMAGGSSYNEQFFGPGTRLTVL.

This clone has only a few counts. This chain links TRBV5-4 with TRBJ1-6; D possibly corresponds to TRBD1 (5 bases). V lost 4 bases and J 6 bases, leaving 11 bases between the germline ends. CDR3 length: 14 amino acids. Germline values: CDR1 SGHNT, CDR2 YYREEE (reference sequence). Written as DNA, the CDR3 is TGTGCCAGCAGCCCCACAGGTCCTAATTCACCCCTCCACTTT. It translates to CASSPTGPNSPLHF. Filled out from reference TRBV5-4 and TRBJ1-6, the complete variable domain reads ETGVTQSPTHLIKTRGQQVTLRCSSQSGHNTVSWYQQALGQGPQFIFQYYREEENGRGNFPPRFSGLQFPNYSSELNVNALELDDSALYLCASSPTGPNSPLHFGNGTRLTVT.

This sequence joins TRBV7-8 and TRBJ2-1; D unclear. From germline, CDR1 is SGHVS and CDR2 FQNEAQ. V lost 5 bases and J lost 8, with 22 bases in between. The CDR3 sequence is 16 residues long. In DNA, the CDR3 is TGTGCCAGCAGCCCCCCGCTTTGGGGAAGGGCGGATGAGCAGTTCTTC. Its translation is CASSPPLWGRADEQFF.

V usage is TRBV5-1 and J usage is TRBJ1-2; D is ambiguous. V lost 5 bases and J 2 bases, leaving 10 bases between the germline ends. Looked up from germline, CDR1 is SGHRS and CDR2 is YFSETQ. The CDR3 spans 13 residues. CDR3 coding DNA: TGCGCCAGCAGTCGATCCAAGAACTATGGCTACACCTTC. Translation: CASSRSKNYGYTF. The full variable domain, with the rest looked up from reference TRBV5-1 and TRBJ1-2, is KAGVTQTPRYLIKTRGQQVTLSCSPISGHRSVSWYQQTPGQGLQFLFEYFSETQRNKGNFPGRFSGRQFSNSRSEMNVSTLELGDSALYLCASSRSKNYGYTFGSGTRLTVV.

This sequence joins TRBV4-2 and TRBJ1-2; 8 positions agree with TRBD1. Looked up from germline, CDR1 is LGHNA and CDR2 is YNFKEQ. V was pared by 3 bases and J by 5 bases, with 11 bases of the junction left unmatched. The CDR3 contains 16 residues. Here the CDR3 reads CASSQQTAGGPYGYTF. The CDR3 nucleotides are TGTGCCAGCAGCCAGCAAACCGCAGGGGGCCCTTATGGCTACACCTTC.

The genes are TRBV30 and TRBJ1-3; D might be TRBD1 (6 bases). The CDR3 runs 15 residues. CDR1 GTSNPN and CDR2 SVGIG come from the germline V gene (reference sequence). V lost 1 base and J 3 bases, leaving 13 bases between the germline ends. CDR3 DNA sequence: TGTGCCTGGAGTGAACTGGGGGGCTTTGGAAACACCATATATTTT. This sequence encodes CAWSELGGFGNTIYF. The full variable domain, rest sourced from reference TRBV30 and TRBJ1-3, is SQTIHQWPATLVQPVGSPLSLECTVEGTSNPNLYWYRQAAGRGLQLLFYSVGIGQISSEVPQNLSASRPQDRQFILSSKKLLLSDSGFYLCAWSELGGFGNTIYFGEGSWLTVV.

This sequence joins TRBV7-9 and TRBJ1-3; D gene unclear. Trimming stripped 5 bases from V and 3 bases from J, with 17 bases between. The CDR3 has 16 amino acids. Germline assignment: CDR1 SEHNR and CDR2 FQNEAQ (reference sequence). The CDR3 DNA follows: TGTGCCAGCAGCGCCCCCCATGGGGTTGGTGGAAACACCATATATTTT. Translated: CASSAPHGVGGNTIYF.

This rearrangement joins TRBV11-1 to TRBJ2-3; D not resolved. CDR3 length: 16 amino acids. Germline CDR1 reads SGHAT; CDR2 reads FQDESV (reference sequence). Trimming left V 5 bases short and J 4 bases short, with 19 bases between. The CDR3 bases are TGTGCCAGCAGCCTAGACCAGGCCCCATCCCCAGATACGCAGTATTTT. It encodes CASSLDQAPSPDTQYF.

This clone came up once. The DNA for the CDR3 is TGTGCCAGCAGGCTAACTAGCGGTAGCTCCTACAATGAGCAGTTCTTC. It yields the protein CASRLTSGSSYNEQFF. The rearrangement uses TRBV4-2 and TRBJ2-1, with 8 bases fitting TRBD2. The germline V gene encodes CDR1 LGHNA and CDR2 YNFKEQ. Trimming removed 6 bases from V and 0 bases from J; junction bases left unmatched: 7. This CDR3 comprises 16 residues.

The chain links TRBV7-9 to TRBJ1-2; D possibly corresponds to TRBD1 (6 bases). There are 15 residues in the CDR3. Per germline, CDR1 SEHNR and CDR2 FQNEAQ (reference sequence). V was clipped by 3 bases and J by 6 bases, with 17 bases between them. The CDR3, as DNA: TGTGCCAGCAGCTTGGGCGGTGGACAGTCTAATGGCTACACCTTC. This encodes CASSLGGGQSNGYTF.

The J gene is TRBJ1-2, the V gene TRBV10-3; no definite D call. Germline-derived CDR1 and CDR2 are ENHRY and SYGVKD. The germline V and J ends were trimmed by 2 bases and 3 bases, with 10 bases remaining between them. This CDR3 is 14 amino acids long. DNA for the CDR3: TGTGCCATCAGTGAGAAATCAGAGGACTATGGCTACACCTTC. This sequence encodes CAISEKSEDYGYTF.

CDR3 amino acids: CASRGQGGGTFYGYTF. CDR3 DNA sequence: TGTGCCAGCAGGGGGCAGGGCGGCGGCACCTTCTATGGCTACACCTTC. The rearrangement links TRBV28 to TRBJ1-2; tentative D call: TRBD1 (5 bases). The CDR3 covers 16 residues. The V and J ends lost 6 bases and 4 bases respectively, with 21 bases between them. Per germline, CDR1 MDHEN and CDR2 SYDVKM.

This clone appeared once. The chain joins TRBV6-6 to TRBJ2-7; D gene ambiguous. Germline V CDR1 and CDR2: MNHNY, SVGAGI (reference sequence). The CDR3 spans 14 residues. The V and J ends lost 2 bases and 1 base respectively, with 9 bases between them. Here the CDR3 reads CASSYRSGSYEQYF. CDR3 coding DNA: TGTGCCAGCAGTTACAGATCCGGATCCTACGAGCAGTACTTC.